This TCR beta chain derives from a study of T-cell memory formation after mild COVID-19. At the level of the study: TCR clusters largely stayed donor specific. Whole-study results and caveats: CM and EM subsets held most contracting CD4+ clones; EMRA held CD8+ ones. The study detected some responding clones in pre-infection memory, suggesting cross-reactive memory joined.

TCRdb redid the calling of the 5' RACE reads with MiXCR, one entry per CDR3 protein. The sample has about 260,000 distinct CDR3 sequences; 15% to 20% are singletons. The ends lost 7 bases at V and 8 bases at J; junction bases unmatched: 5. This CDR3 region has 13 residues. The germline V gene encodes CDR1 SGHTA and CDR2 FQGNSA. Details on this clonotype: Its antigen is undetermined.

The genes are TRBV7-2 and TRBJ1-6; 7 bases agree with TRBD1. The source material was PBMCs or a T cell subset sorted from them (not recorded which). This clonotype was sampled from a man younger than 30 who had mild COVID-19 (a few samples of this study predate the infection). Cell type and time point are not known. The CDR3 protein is CASNRGRDSPLHF. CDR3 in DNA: TGTGCCAGCAACAGGGGTAGGGATTCACCCCTCCACTTT. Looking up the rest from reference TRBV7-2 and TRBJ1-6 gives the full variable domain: GAGVSQSPSNKVTEKGKDVELRCDPISGHTALYWYRQSLGQGLEFLIYFQGNSAPDKSGLPSDRFSAERTGGSVSTLTIQRTQQEDSAVYLCASNRGRDSPLHFGNGTRLTVT.